This note documents a single T cell receptor beta chain sequence. Its target is unknown. This entry comes from a study of cytomegalovirus exposure and HLA in healthy donors. Study outcomes and limitations: Cytomegalovirus-associated status was assigned to 164 TCR beta chains. When the data were analyzed later, several of the most significant clusters appeared to be linked to common viral pathogens. As a later analysis showed, a missense DCLRE1C variant was linked to trimming of TCR beta V- and J-genes. TCR beta sequences reportedly predicted the HLA-A and HLA-B alleles of most subjects accurately.

CDR3 length: 15 residues. Trimming shortened V by 0 bases and J by 3 bases, and 10 bases separated the two germline ends. From germline, CDR1 is MGHRA and CDR2 YSYEKL. The study ran its PCR with 60 Vbeta and 13 Jbeta primers. Clones were read by immunoSEQ multiplex PCR, and TCRdb kept only the in-frame ones, dropping some. Among approximately 140,000 clones, 70% to 80% were seen once, and the ten largest hold 3% to 3.5%. The chain has TRBV4-1 and TRBJ2-3; tentatively, D is TRBD1 (5 bases). Material: PBMCs. This receptor was obtained from a female donor in good health and CMV-seronegative. CDR3 nucleotides: TGCGCCAGCAGCCAAGAAGGGGCGCGGACAGATACGCAGTATTTT. It encodes CASSQEGARTDTQYF.